Listed here are 6 T cell receptor beta chains from one sample, sequenced in a study of CD8 T cells in Susac syndrome. A quantity of roughly 0.5 to 1 ug RNA underwent reverse transcription using random hexamers. TCRdb itself ran the immunoSEQ multiplex PCR reads through MiXCR, one entry per CDR3 protein. The repertoire consists of some 120,000 distinct CDR3 sequences, with around 94% occurring once and the leading ten covering 0.098%. The sequenced sample was CD4+ T cells from PBMCs. Receptors were obtained from a human donor in good health.

The rearrangement joins TRBV30 to TRBJ2-7; maybe TRBD1 (6 bases). Deletions cut 4 bases from V and 7 bases from J, with 17 bases between. This CDR3 has 13 amino acids. The germline V gene has CDR1 GTSNPN and CDR2 SVGIG (reference sequence). CDR3 bases: TGTGCCTGGATCCGAACAGGGATTGTTGAGCAGTACTTC. It codes for CAWIRTGIVEQYF.

The chain has TRBV2 and TRBJ1-1; D uncertain. V was pared by 4 bases and J by 7 bases, with 10 bases between. CDR3 length: 12 residues. Germline CDR1 and CDR2: SNHLY and FYNNEI. DNA of the CDR3: TGTGCCAGCAGTGTAGGACCAGTTGAAGCTTTCTTT. Translating it yields CASSVGPVEAFF.

J is TRBJ2-7 and V is TRBV29-1, with 11 nucleotides matching TRBD2. Looked up from germline, CDR1 is SQVTM and CDR2 is ANQGSEA. The CDR3 runs to 13 residues. V was pared by 6 bases and J by 6 bases, with 7 bases of the junction left unmatched. DNA of the CDR3: TGCAGCGTGGGACTTGGACTAGCGGGCGAGCAGTACTTC. It translates to CSVGLGLAGEQYF.

This clonotype was observed a single time. This chain joins TRBV12-3 or TRBV12-4 and TRBJ2-7; 13 positions match TRBD2. This CDR3 is 14 amino acids long. V dropped 5 bases and J dropped 7; count of bases not matched to a gene: 5. The CDR3 sequence: CASSGLAGVGEQYF. CDR3 nucleotide sequence: TGTGCCAGCAGTGGACTAGCGGGAGTGGGTGAGCAGTACTTC.

This clonotype was detected once. This sequence joins TRBV20-1 and TRBJ2-1; 10 positions match TRBD2. J lost 1 base, V lost 3 bases, and 6 bases had no gene match. Germline assignment: CDR1 DFQATT and CDR2 SNEGSKA (reference sequence). The CDR3 contains 16 residues. Here the CDR3 DNA reads TGCAGTGCTAGGGTCCTAGCGGGAGAATCCTACAATGAGCAGTTCTTC. Protein product: CSARVLAGESYNEQFF.

V gene TRBV6-5 combines with J gene TRBJ1-6; D gene unclear. Deletions cut 7 bases from V and 0 bases from J, with 10 bases between. CDR1 and CDR2 from the germline V gene are MNHEY and SVGAGI. CDR3 length: 15 amino acids. In DNA, the CDR3 is TGTGCCAGCACTAAAGCCAGCTCCTATAATTCACCCCTCCACTTT. Amino acid sequence: CASTKASSYNSPLHF.